This T cell receptor (beta chain) was captured by sequencing in a study of blood T cell repertoires in COVID-19. Study-level background: From T cells, B-cell-depleted T cells, or PBMCs came the material, which was cDNA or gDNA.

This clone was seen only a few times. The method was immunoSEQ multiplex PCR; TCRdb's version includes in-frame clones alone and lacks a portion of them. The sample includes around 300,000 clones, around 87% of them seen just once. Trimming at V came to 1 base and at J to 2 bases, leaving 3 bases not matched to a gene. Germline values: CDR1 GTSNPN, CDR2 SVGIG (reference sequence). The CDR3 spans 15 residues. In assigning cohorts, the study relied on participant-reported clinical history. What was sequenced was PBMCs or T cells enriched from blood (not recorded which). This clonotype originated in a woman younger than 35 with acute COVID-19. J is TRBJ1-5 and V is TRBV30; 9 bases line up with TRBD1. CDR3 protein: CAWSEDRGGNQPQHF. For the CDR3, the DNA is TGTGCCTGGAGTGAGGACAGGGGTGGCAATCAGCCCCAGCATTTT.